The 24 T cell receptor beta chains in this list originate from one sample, sequenced in a study of blood T cell repertoires in COVID-19 (dated by TCRdb to about 2020). The library was made by the immunoSEQ multiplex PCR assay. In TCRdb, the immuneACCESS table is reduced to in-frame sequences with V and J assigned. These tables do not hold every clone; where another copy was compared, an unresolved V gene accounts for under half, and the others remain unexplained. Within this sample are under 85,000 clones, with around nine tenths of them counted one time only. The ten largest clones capture nearly 5% of the sample. The sequencing input was peripheral blood. These receptors all come from a woman of 80 years or more with active or convalescent COVID-19.

The V and J genes are TRBV5-1 and TRBJ1-5, with 9 nucleotides matching TRBD1. J gave up 1 base and V 2 bases, and 10 bases lay outside the gene matches. Germline-derived CDR1 and CDR2 are SGHRS and YFSETQ. CDR3 size: 18 residues. The CDR3 DNA is TGCGCCAGCAGCTTCCCTGACAGGGGGGGGATCAGCAATCAGCCCCAGCATTTT. It translates to CASSFPDRGGISNQPQHF. The complete variable domain, with remaining parts taken from reference TRBV5-1 and TRBJ1-5, reads KAGVTQTPRYLIKTRGQQVTLSCSPISGHRSVSWYQQTPGQGLQFLFEYFSETQRNKGNFPGRFSGRQFSNSRSEMNVSTLELGDSALYLCASSFPDRGGISNQPQHFGDGTRLSIL.

The table lists this clone with a few counts. The chain links TRBV5-1 to TRBJ2-2, with D tentatively TRBD2 (6 bases). CDR3 size: 14 residues. Between the trimmed V and J ends, which lost 2 bases and 4 bases, there was a span of 9 bases. Germline CDR1 reads SGHRS; CDR2 reads YFSETQ. In nucleotides, the CDR3 is TGCGCCAGCAGCTTCGGGAGCGGCACCGGGGAGCTGTTTTTT. Encoded protein: CASSFGSGTGELFF.

This sequence joins TRBV5-1 and TRBJ2-7, with TRBD2 matching over 10 bases. The J segment lost 2 bases and the V segment lost 6 bases, leaving 14 bases of the junction unmatched. The CDR3 length is 17 residues. Germline V gives CDR1 SGHRS, CDR2 YFSETQ. The CDR3 bases are TGCGCCAGCACAGAAAAATCTAGCGGGGGCCACGCCTACGAGCAGTACTTC. This encodes CASTEKSSGGHAYEQYF.

This chain links TRBV4-1 with TRBJ2-3; 11 bases align to TRBD2. The CDR3 loop spans 15 amino acids. Germline V CDR1 and CDR2: MGHRA, YSYEKL. The ends lost 5 bases at V and 5 bases at J; junction bases unmatched: 6. CDR3 sequence reads: CASSFSGRGLDTQYF. In DNA, the CDR3 is TGCGCCAGCAGCTTTAGCGGGAGGGGTTTAGATACGCAGTATTTT.

CDR3 sequence reads: CASSIATSGTGTYEQYF. The DNA of the CDR3 is TGTGCCAGTAGTATAGCCACTTCCGGGACAGGGACCTACGAGCAGTACTTC. The V gene is TRBV19, the J gene TRBJ2-7, with TRBD1 identical over 9 bases. V shed 1 base, J shed 2 bases, and the junction held 9 bases outside the gene matches. Per the germline V gene, CDR1 is LNHDA and CDR2 is SQIVND (reference sequence). CDR3 length: 17 residues.

V and J are TRBV19 and TRBJ2-1, with D possibly matching TRBD2 (5 bases). The CDR3 runs to 13 residues. In germline, CDR1 is LNHDA, CDR2 SQIVND (reference sequence). Trimming took off 9 bases at V and 8 bases at J, with 17 bases between the two ends. DNA of the CDR3: TGTGCCAGCTTAGAATTAGGAGGCCATGAGCAGTTCTTC. Its protein is CASLELGGHEQFF.

The chain links TRBV6-6 to TRBJ1-1; a possible D gene is TRBD1 (5 bases). This CDR3 has 15 residues. Germline CDR1 MNHNY, CDR2 SVGAGI (reference sequence). Trimming left V 4 bases short and J 5 bases short, with 17 bases between. The CDR3 region has the DNA TGTGCCAGCAGTTCCCCAGGGAGGACGAAGACTGAAGCTTTCTTT. Translated: CASSSPGRTKTEAFF.

The V call is TRBV28, the J call TRBJ1-4, with D possibly being TRBD1 (5 bases). Germline CDR1 reads MDHEN; CDR2 reads SYDVKM. The ends were cut back, 2 bases at V and 7 bases at J, with 14 bases in the middle. The CDR3 totals 15 residues. As DNA, the CDR3 is TGTGCCAGCAGTTTACCGGGCCAGGGCGGTGAAAAACTGTTTTTT. It encodes CASSLPGQGGEKLFF. Together with reference TRBV28 and TRBJ1-4, the CDR3 gives the full variable domain: DVKVTQSSRYLVKRTGEKVFLECVQDMDHENMFWYRQDPGLGLRLIYFSYDVKMKEKGDIPEGYSVSREKKERFSLILESASTNQTSMYLCASSLPGQGGEKLFFGSGTQLSVL.

The table lists this clone with a count of one. The chain combines TRBV18 with TRBJ1-2; D gene uncertain. The CDR3 sequence is 13 residues long. The V and J ends lost 3 bases and 4 bases respectively, with 9 bases between them. The V gene's germline CDR1 is KGHSH and CDR2 LQKENI. The CDR3 reads CASSPERVYGYTF. The CDR3 DNA reads TGTGCCAGCTCACCGGAGAGGGTCTATGGCTACACCTTC.

V gene TRBV6-9 combines with J gene TRBJ2-7, with TRBD2 matching 12 bases. V trimming: 1 base; J trimming: 5 bases; junction bases outside the gene matches: 21. CDR1 MNHGY and CDR2 SVAAGI come from the germline V gene. The CDR3 is 21 residues long. CDR3 amino acids: CASSYFPRLAGEVVGIHEQYF. In nucleotides, the CDR3 is TGTGCCAGCAGTTATTTTCCCCGACTAGCGGGAGAGGTCGTGGGCATCCACGAGCAGTACTTC.

V gene TRBV5-1 combines with J gene TRBJ1-1, with D possibly TRBD1 on 6 matching bases. V was pared by 0 bases and J by 0 bases, with 21 bases between. This CDR3 is 19 amino acids long. Germline V gene sequence: CDR1 SGHRS, CDR2 YFSETQ. The CDR3 is CASSLAIRLQGRLNTEAFF. In DNA form, the CDR3 reads TGCGCCAGCAGCTTGGCGATTCGGTTACAGGGAAGATTGAACACTGAAGCTTTCTTT.

V is TRBV19 and J is TRBJ2-2; a weak D match, TRBD1 (6 bases). Germline assignment: CDR1 LNHDA and CDR2 SQIVND (reference sequence). CDR3 length: 13 amino acids. V dropped 8 bases and J dropped 2 bases, with 9 bases sitting between them. The CDR3 here is CASGTSNTGELFF. For the CDR3, the DNA is TGTGCCAGTGGGACATCTAACACCGGGGAGCTGTTTTTT.

V is TRBV6-2 or TRBV6-3 and J is TRBJ2-5; 12 bases agree with TRBD2. V gave up 4 bases and J gave up 4 bases; unmatched junction bases: 4. Germline CDR1 is MNHEY and CDR2 is SVGEGT. There are 15 residues in the CDR3. The CDR3 region is CASSSGLAGSETQYF. The DNA of the CDR3 is TGTGCCAGCAGTTCCGGACTAGCGGGATCAGAGACCCAGTACTTC.

The chain links TRBV7-3 to TRBJ2-5, with 10 nucleotides matching TRBD2. This CDR3 contains 16 residues. V shed 5 bases, J shed 0 bases, and the junction held 6 bases outside the gene matches. The germline CDR1 and CDR2 sequences are SGHTA and FQGTGA. CDR3 residues: CASSPGLAAYQETQYF. In DNA form, the CDR3 reads TGTGCCAGCAGCCCCGGACTAGCGGCGTACCAAGAGACCCAGTACTTC.

V gene TRBV6-5 combines with J gene TRBJ1-2; D may be TRBD1 (5 bases). Germline assignment: CDR1 MNHEY and CDR2 SVGAGI. The CDR3 is 14 amino acids. V was cut by 6 bases and J by 4 bases, with 15 bases left in between. CDR3 amino acids: CASRSQGPPYGYTF. The CDR3, as DNA: TGTGCCAGCAGGTCGCAGGGTCCCCCCTATGGCTACACCTTC.

The chain combines TRBV27 with TRBJ2-7; D is undetermined. Germline V gives CDR1 MNHEY, CDR2 SMNVEV (reference sequence). This CDR3 spans 14 amino acids. The V end lost 3 bases, the J end lost 2 bases, and 11 bases lay between the germline ends. The CDR3 protein is CASSFNSIPYEQYF. DNA of the CDR3: TGTGCCAGCAGTTTCAACAGTATCCCCTACGAGCAGTACTTC.

This chain uses TRBV7-9 with TRBJ2-1; 9 bases match TRBD2. Trimming at V came to 1 base and at J to 10 bases, leaving 8 bases not matched to a gene. The length of the CDR3 is 15 residues. Per germline, CDR1 SEHNR and CDR2 FQNEAQ (reference sequence). DNA of the CDR3: TGTGCCAGCAGCTTAGGCCGGGCGGGGGGGCGCGAGCAGTTCTTC. Its protein is CASSLGRAGGREQFF.

This chain connects TRBV5-6 to TRBJ2-5; 12 positions agree with TRBD2. CDR1 is SGHDT and CDR2 is YYEEEE in the germline V gene. V lost 4 bases and J lost 0; bases outside the gene matches: 7. The CDR3 runs to 17 residues. The CDR3, as DNA: TGTGCCAGCAGCCAGGGACTAGCGGGCACGTACCAAGAGACCCAGTACTTC. It yields the protein CASSQGLAGTYQETQYF.

The V and J genes are TRBV3-1 (or the pseudogene TRBV3-2) and TRBJ2-5; TRBD2 matches 15 bases. The germline V gene has CDR1 LGHDT and CDR2 YNNKEL (reference sequence). The CDR3 is 16 residues long. V shed 7 bases and J 0 bases; nucleotides not matched to a gene: 3. The CDR3 here is CASTGTSGGYQETQYF. Written as DNA, the CDR3 is TGTGCCAGCACCGGGACTAGCGGGGGGTACCAAGAGACCCAGTACTTC.

The rearrangement uses TRBV11-3 and TRBJ2-1, with a possible D match to TRBD1 (6 bases). In germline, CDR1 is SGHNT, CDR2 YENEEA. The CDR3 sequence is 13 residues long. The V gene lost 5 bases and the J gene lost 5 bases, with 10 bases spanning the gap. The CDR3 DNA is TGTGCCAGCAGCCCAGGGACAAACAATGAGCAGTTCTTC. Its protein is CASSPGTNNEQFF.

This clone was counted many times. This sequence joins TRBV9 and TRBJ2-1; D is possibly TRBD1 (6 bases). The germline V gene has CDR1 SGDLS and CDR2 YYNGEE. Trimming removed 2 bases from V and 9 bases from J, with 18 bases in between. This CDR3 spans 15 amino acids. Here the CDR3 reads CASSVDRQVWTEQFF. The CDR3 nucleotides read TGTGCCAGCAGCGTCGACCGACAGGTTTGGACTGAGCAGTTCTTC. Drawing the rest from reference TRBV9 and TRBJ2-1, the complete variable domain is DSGVTQTPKHLITATGQRVTLRCSPRSGDLSVYWYQQSLDQGLQFLIQYYNGEERAKGNILERFSAQQFPDLHSELNLSSLELGDSALYFCASSVDRQVWTEQFFGPGTRLTVL.

J is TRBJ1-1 and V is TRBV7-9; D unresolved. The CDR3 consists of 15 residues. Germline V gene sequence: CDR1 SEHNR, CDR2 FQNEAQ (reference sequence). V was cut by 1 base and J by 0 bases, with 9 bases left in between. The CDR3 DNA follows: TGTGCCAGCAGCTTAGGGGCCAATATGAACACTGAAGCTTTCTTT. Protein: CASSLGANMNTEAFF.

The V gene is TRBV6-1, the J gene TRBJ1-4, with no clear D. V was clipped by 2 bases and J by 3 bases, with 10 bases between them. This CDR3 has 15 residues. Germline CDR1 reads MNHNS; CDR2 reads SASEGT. The CDR3, as DNA: TGTGCCAGCAGTGAACGGCCCGGAGCTAATGAAAAACTGTTTTTT. Translation: CASSERPGANEKLFF.

The chain has TRBV27 and TRBJ1-2; D is possibly TRBD1 (5 bases). The CDR3 totals 16 residues. The germline CDR1 and CDR2 sequences are MNHEY and SMNVEV (reference sequence). V was shortened by 0 bases and J by 8 bases, with 19 bases between the two germline ends. This chain's CDR3 is CASSLSRAGLDGGYTF. CDR3 coding DNA: TGTGCCAGCAGTTTATCTCGGGCAGGGTTGGATGGGGGCTACACCTTC.